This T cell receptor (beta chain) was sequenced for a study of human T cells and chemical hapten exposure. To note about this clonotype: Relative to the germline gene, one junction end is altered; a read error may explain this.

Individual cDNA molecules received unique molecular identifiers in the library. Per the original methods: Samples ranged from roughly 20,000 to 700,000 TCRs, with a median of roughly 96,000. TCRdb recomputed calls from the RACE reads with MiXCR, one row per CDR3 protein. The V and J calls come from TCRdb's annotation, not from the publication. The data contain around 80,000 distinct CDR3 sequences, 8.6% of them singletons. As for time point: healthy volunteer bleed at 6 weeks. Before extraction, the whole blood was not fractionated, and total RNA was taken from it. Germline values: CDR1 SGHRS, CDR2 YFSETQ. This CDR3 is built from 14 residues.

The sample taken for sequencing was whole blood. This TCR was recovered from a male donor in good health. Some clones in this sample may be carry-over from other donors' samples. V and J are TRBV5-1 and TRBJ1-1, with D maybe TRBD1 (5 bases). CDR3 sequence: CASSPGAGLTEAFF. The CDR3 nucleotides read TGTGCCAGCAGCCCCGGGGCAGGGCTCACTGAAGCTTTCTTT.